This TCR beta chain was identified in a study of T cells after yellow fever vaccination. Study-level findings and limits: Clones that expanded after primary vaccination mostly reappeared after the booster (approximately 96% CD4, 70% to 90% CD8). Few clonotypes appeared in both CD4 and CD8 compartments.

TCRdb analysed the 5' RACE reads with MiXCR anew, one entry per CDR3 protein. The sample shows roughly 74,000 distinct CDR3 sequences, more than 5.5% of them seen only once. This clonotype has ten or more counts. Its antigen is unknown. This CDR3 comprises 16 residues. The germline gives CDR1 KGHDR, CDR2 SFDVKD. The V and J ends lost 4 bases and 5 bases, in that order; junction bases with no gene match: 7. The chain joins TRBV24-1 to TRBJ2-3, with 11 bases lining up with TRBD1. The sample consisted of CD8+ T cells sorted from PBMCs, taken 5 to 6 days after the first yellow fever vaccination. The receptor's source is a man aged 18 to 29 who received the YFV17D yellow fever vaccine. CDR3 region: CATSDPRDRGGDTQYF. As DNA, the CDR3 is TGTGCCACCAGTGACCCTAGGGACAGGGGGGGAGATACGCAGTATTTT.